The 23 T cell receptor beta chains below come from one sample, sequenced in a study of CD4 and CD8 cells across lung adenocarcinoma regions. TCRdb re-called the PCR reads with MiXCR, one entry per CDR3 protein. The sample has approximately 9,100 distinct CDR3 sequences; 51% are singletons. The sequenced sample was CD4+ T cells from the margin of a lung tumor. The receptors here all came from a male donor with lung adenocarcinoma. The CD4 and CD8 labels of this study may be unreliable.

In this sample, this clonotype turned up many times. This chain connects TRBV14 to TRBJ1-3; the D is unclear. V was trimmed by 4 bases and J by 5 bases, leaving 9 bases between them. The CDR3 is made up of 13 amino acids. Germline CDR1 SGHDN, CDR2 FVKESK. CDR3 sequence (DNA): TGTGCCAGCAGCCTCACTCTGCGAAACACCATATATTTT. Residues: CASSLTLRNTIYF.

Details on this clonotype: A much larger clone sits a single nucleotide away, making a read error possible. The chain carries TRBV5-1 and TRBJ1-4; D is perhaps TRBD1 (5 bases). The CDR3 covers 15 residues. Germline values: CDR1 SGHRS, CDR2 YFSETQ. This CDR3 is CASTLEGLPNEKLFF. The DNA for the CDR3 is TGCGCCAGCACCTTGGAGGGGTTACCTAATGAAAAACTGTTTTTT.

This chain links TRBV9 with TRBJ2-5; 8 bases map to TRBD2. There are 14 residues in the CDR3. Trimming removed 5 bases from V and 11 bases from J; junction bases left unmatched: 14. Germline CDR1 SGDLS, CDR2 YYNGEE. CDR3 DNA: TGTGCCAGCAGTCCCCGGGGGGGGTCCGCTGAGCAGTACTTC. Translating it yields CASSPRGGSAEQYF.

This clonotype has at least ten counts. The V call is TRBV6-5, the J call TRBJ1-4, with D possibly being TRBD1 (6 bases). The CDR3 is 16 amino acids. Per the germline V gene, CDR1 is MNHEY and CDR2 is SVGAGI. V dropped 0 bases and J dropped 6 bases, with 14 bases sitting between them. The chain's CDR3 is CASSYSREGVDEKLFF. The CDR3 DNA sequence: TGTGCCAGCAGTTACTCGCGGGAGGGGGTTGATGAAAAACTGTTTTTT.

This clonotype showed up just a few times. This chain links TRBV6-5 with TRBJ1-1; 9 bases align to TRBD1. Germline CDR1 reads MNHEY; CDR2 reads SVGAGI. V shed 5 bases, J shed 4 bases, and the junction held 11 bases outside the gene matches. CDR3 length: 16 residues. The CDR3: CASSHPLDRGGTEAFF. In DNA form, the CDR3 reads TGTGCCAGCAGTCACCCATTGGACAGGGGAGGCACTGAAGCTTTCTTT.

In DNA form, the CDR3 reads TGTGCCAGCAAGCCGGTCTTAGCGGGGTTCAGGGAGCAGTACTTC. This translates into CASKPVLAGFREQYF. The chain recombines TRBV6-1 with TRBJ2-3, with 8 nucleotides matching TRBD2. Near its end, the DNA agrees better with TRBJ2-7, so the J call may be wrong. Germline-derived CDR1 and CDR2 are MNHNS and SASEGT. There are 15 residues in the CDR3.

This clonotype was counted many times. This rearrangement joins TRBV6-1 to TRBJ1-6; D uncertain. Per germline, CDR1 MNHNS and CDR2 SASEGT. Trimming took 7 bases from V and 0 from J, leaving 7 bases between them. The CDR3 length is 14 residues. The chain's CDR3 is CASKKSSYNSPLHF. As DNA, the CDR3 is TGTGCCAGCAAGAAGAGCTCCTATAATTCACCCCTCCACTTT.

This clonotype was seen just once. One end of the junction is discordant with germline, which a read error may explain. The rearrangement joins TRBV10-3 to TRBJ2-2, with 7 nucleotides matching TRBD1. In germline, CDR1 is ENHRY, CDR2 SYGVKD. The length of the CDR3 is 14 residues. The CDR3 sequence: CASSGSTGPGELFF. CDR3 sequence (DNA): TGTGCCAGCAGTGGGTCGACAGGGCCCGGGGAGCTGTTTTTT.

This CDR3 is CASAAVVAGTQYF. In nucleotides, the CDR3 is TGTGCCAGCGCGGCTGTGGTCGCAGGGACGCAGTATTTT. This chain joins TRBV7-2 and TRBJ2-3; D perhaps matches TRBD1 (5 bases). V dropped 8 bases and J dropped 9 bases, with 18 bases sitting between them. The germline CDR1 and CDR2 sequences are SGHTA and FQGNSA. There are 13 residues in the CDR3.

This clonotype has just a few counts. CDR3 sequence (DNA): TGTGCCAGCAGGCCAGGACAGGCACTACCTTCCGTGGCTTACAATGAGCAGTTCTTC. Encoded protein: CASRPGQALPSVAYNEQFF. The chain has TRBV6-1 and TRBJ2-1; 7 bases agree with TRBD1. V lost 6 bases and J lost 4; bases outside the gene matches: 21. CDR1 and CDR2 from the germline V gene are MNHNS and SASEGT. This CDR3 is 19 amino acids long.

A word on this clonotype: The germline gene is not matched at one end of the junction; a read error may be the cause. This chain joins TRBV30 and TRBJ2-5, with a possible D match to TRBD2 (8 bases). In germline, CDR1 is GTSNPN, CDR2 SVGIG (reference sequence). This CDR3 has 18 residues. The CDR3 sequence: CACSGGVGGGRDQETQYF. Written as DNA, the CDR3 is TGTGCCTGCTCAGGGGGGGTCGGGGGGGGGCGTGACCAAGAGACTCAGTACTTC.

This clonotype was seen only a few times. The rearrangement joins TRBV6-5 to TRBJ1-4; D unclear. V was cut by 4 bases and J by 1 base, with 13 bases left in between. The CDR3 has 16 residues. Germline CDR1 is MNHEY and CDR2 is SVGAGI. The CDR3: CASSSGFGRTNEKLFF. The CDR3, as DNA: TGTGCCAGCAGTTCCGGTTTCGGGCGAACTAATGAAAAACTGTTTTTT.

The J gene is TRBJ2-1, the V gene TRBV6-2 or TRBV6-3; the D is unclear. V dropped 6 bases and J dropped 5 bases, with 14 bases sitting between them. Germline CDR1 MNHEY, CDR2 SVGEGT. This CDR3 has 14 residues. The CDR3 DNA reads as TGTGCCAGCAGCCCAGGAGATTACCACAATGAGCAGTTCTTC. It translates to CASSPGDYHNEQFF.

Written as DNA, the CDR3 is TGCGCCAGCGGACAGGCGGCGGGGGAGACCCAGTACTTC. This translates into CASGQAAGETQYF. The chain joins TRBV10-2 to TRBJ2-5; D might be TRBD1 (7 bases). The V and J ends lost 8 bases and 5 bases respectively, with 15 bases between them. Germline V gives CDR1 WSHSY, CDR2 SAAADI. This CDR3 comprises 13 residues.

This clonotype showed up just a few times. This chain connects TRBV6-1 to TRBJ2-1; TRBD1 aligns across 8 bases. From germline, CDR1 is MNHNS and CDR2 SASEGT. The V segment lost 3 bases and the J segment 7 bases; nucleotides outside the gene matches: 5. The CDR3 consists of 14 residues. The CDR3 coding sequence is TGTGCCAGCAGTGACAGGGGGCAGGGGAATGAGCAGTTCTTC. This gives the protein CASSDRGQGNEQFF.

This clonotype is deemed large. This chain uses TRBV7-2 with TRBJ2-3; 7 bases are shared with TRBD2. The ends lost 5 bases at V and 5 bases at J; junction bases unmatched: 7. The CDR3 length is 14 residues. Germline-derived CDR1 and CDR2 are SGHTA and FQGNSA. CDR3 in amino acids: CASSPRGRGDTQYF. In DNA, the CDR3 is TGTGCCAGCAGCCCTCGCGGGAGAGGAGATACGCAGTATTTT.

A note on this clonotype: One junction end disagrees with the germline gene, perhaps due to a read error. The rearrangement joins TRBV2 to TRBJ2-3; TRBD2 might be the D (5 bases). Germline CDR1 reads SNHLY; CDR2 reads FYNNEI. There are 14 residues in the CDR3. CDR3 amino acids: CAGSGVRDTDTQYF. Here the CDR3 DNA reads TGTGCGGGCAGCGGAGTCCGTGACACAGATACCCAGTATTTC.

In this sample, this clonotype turned up many times. This chain links TRBV11-2 with TRBJ2-5, with 8 bases that match TRBD1. The assigned J gene may be wrong: the sequence end matches TRBJ2-7 better. Germline V gives CDR1 SGHAT, CDR2 FQNNGV. The CDR3 totals 15 residues. CDR3 in amino acids: CASSPQAGGTYEQYF. CDR3 DNA: TGTGCCAGCAGCCCTCAGGCAGGGGGCACCTACGAGCAGTACTTC.

The chain couples TRBV7-6 to TRBJ2-3; D not resolved. Germline-derived CDR1 and CDR2 are SGHVS and FNYEAQ. With 5 bases removed from V and 9 bases from J, the gap between germline ends came to 27 bases. This CDR3 has 17 residues. CDR3 coding DNA: TGTGCCAGCAGCGTGGTGTTCGGGCAGGCTGCACAGCAGACGCAGTATTTT. This codes for CASSVVFGQAAQQTQYF. The entire variable domain, with the rest obtained from reference TRBV7-6 and TRBJ2-3, is as follows: GAGVSQSPRYKVTKRGQDVALRCDPISGHVSLYWYRQALGQGPEFLTYFNYEAQQDKSGLPNDRFSAERPEGSISTLTIQRTEQRDSAMYRCASSVVFGQAAQQTQYFGPGTRLTVL.

With regard to this clonotype: Sequence at one end of the junction differs from germline and may be a read error. The V and J genes are TRBV6-1 and TRBJ2-3; perhaps TRBD2 as D (6 bases). Germline values: CDR1 MNHNS, CDR2 SASEGT. The CDR3 contains 14 residues. The DNA for the CDR3 is TGTGCGGGCAGTGGGGACTCTAGCACAGATACGCAGTATTTC. Translated, it gives CAGSGDSSTDTQYF.

Only a few counts were recorded for this clonotype. The gene calls are TRBV7-2 and TRBJ1-6, with 8 bases lining up with TRBD1. The CDR3 runs 15 residues. Trimming took 4 bases from V and 4 from J; bases not matched to a gene: 3. CDR1 SGHTA and CDR2 FQGNSA come from the germline V gene. CDR3 protein: CASSWGTGYNSPLHF. The CDR3 DNA reads TGTGCCAGCAGCTGGGGGACAGGTTATAATTCACCCCTCCACTTT.

The chain couples TRBV6-1 to TRBJ2-1; TRBD1 matches at 7 bases. The DNA end lines up better with TRBJ2-5; the J call may be wrong. The V gene's germline CDR1 is MNHNS and CDR2 SASEGT. The CDR3 is made up of 13 amino acids. The CDR3 loop is CASSVTGIQTQYF. The CDR3 DNA follows: TGTGCCAGCAGCGTGACAGGGATCCAGACCCAGTACTTC.

Remarks on this clonotype: The junction differs from germline at one of its ends, possibly a read error. The chain links TRBV6-1 to TRBJ2-1; 8 nucleotides agree with TRBD2. The tail of the sequence fits TRBJ2-7 better, so the J call may be wrong. CDR1 MNHNS and CDR2 SASEGT come from the germline V gene. This CDR3 contains 14 residues. The CDR3 loop is CASSGGRGPDTQYF. Here the CDR3 DNA reads TGTGCGAGCAGCGGGGGCCGTGGGCCCGATACGCAGTACTTC.